This T cell receptor beta chain was obtained from a study of cytomegalovirus exposure and HLA in healthy donors. Whole-study findings and limits: Donor immune exposure was known only as CMV serostatus.

Regarding this clone: What it recognizes is unknown. The identical CDR3 is also encoded by other nucleotide sequences in the sample.

PCR employed 60 Vbeta and 13 Jbeta primers. Produced via immunoSEQ multiplex PCR; TCRdb's table is partial and in-frame only. Here the sample spans 170,000 or so clones, 70% to 85% being singletons. Sequenced material: PBMCs. This receptor was identified in a woman aged 25 to 39 in good health and CMV-seronegative.

The CDR3 DNA reads TGCGCCAGCAGCCTCCAGGGGAGCAGCACAGATACGCAGTATTTT. Protein sequence: CASSLQGSSTDTQYF. The chain combines TRBV5-1 with TRBJ2-3, with D tentatively TRBD1 (6 bases). CDR1 SGHRS and CDR2 YFSETQ come from the germline V gene. V lost 4 bases and J 0 bases, leaving 12 bases between the germline ends. CDR3 length equals 15 residues.